This T cell receptor beta chain was retrieved from a study of T cell repertoires in cytomegalovirus infection. Background on the study: Shared public TCR beta signatures pointed to both CMV infection and a matching HLA type.

The CDR3 contains 12 residues. V gave up 8 bases and J gave up 8 bases, with 13 bases separating them. Germline V gene lookup returns CDR1 MDHEN and CDR2 SYDVKM. Whole-study results and caveats: Ex vivo responses were dominated by HLA-C-restricted CMV-specific TCR beta clonotypes. Based on cumulative public TCR beta family frequency, carriers of CMV plus the relevant HLA were identified.

TCRdb fed the reads into MiXCR, producing one record per CDR3 protein. Of 200,000 to 300,000 distinct CDR3 sequences in the sample, 9% to 15% are singletons; the top ten hold approximately 1.6%. This clonotype was seen at least ten times. Antigen unknown. The sequenced sample consisted of PBMCs. The chain carries TRBV28 and TRBJ2-1; possible D gene TRBD1, 6 bases. The clonotype originates from a human donor in good health (CMV status not recorded). Some clones in this sample may be carry-over from other donors' samples. Written as DNA, the CDR3 is TGTGCCAGCCTTTCAGAGGGGGATGAGCAGTTCTTC. It yields the protein CASLSEGDEQFF.